These T cell receptor beta chains were read from a single sample in a study of T cell repertoires in cytomegalovirus infection. TCRdb re-called the reads with MiXCR, one entry per CDR3 protein. There are approximately 490,000 distinct CDR3 sequences in the sample; 11% occur only once, and more than 8.5% lies in the top ten. Sample: PBMCs. These receptors were taken from a human donor in good health (CMV status not recorded). Some clones in this sample may be carry-over from other donors' samples. Each CDR3 is given with its conserved first and last residue. D genes are given only for firm matches. Only some rows state a clone size, as once, few, many or a class for expanded clones.

d_call clone_size v_call cdr3_aa
NA many TRBV20-1 CSARLPRQGKFHEQYF
NA NA TRBV12-5 CASGEQETQYF
NA many TRBV7-9 CASSFQIYRVPLLNTEAFF
TRBD2 many TRBV20-1 CSARTSGSSVTQYF
TRBD2 NA TRBV19 CASRKSGLAGGIAYEQYF
TRBD2 NA TRBV4-2 CASSLQGLAGDGWETQYF
NA many TRBV7-8 CASSLGLRGRGTQYF
NA many TRBV5-4 CASSRGRNEKLFF
TRBD1 many TRBV19 CASQGEETQYF
NA few TRBV12-3/TRBV12-4 CASSDRSGAFF
NA NA TRBV29-1 CSVPLPNYGYTF
TRBD2 many TRBV7-2 CASSSGGPGYEQYF
NA many TRBV4-2 CASSQDPTGDYEQYF
NA few TRBV29-1 CSAGGDGTQYF
TRBD1 many TRBV28 CASSDRAHEQYF
NA few TRBV29-1 CSVRKSYEQYF
NA NA TRBV5-6 CASSFPGWAYEQYF
TRBD2 NA TRBV11-2 CASSLEAGGTQYF
NA many TRBV7-2 CASSLDREAFF
TRBD1 many TRBV25-1 CASSATGLSYEQYF
NA many TRBV28 CASTPEGFLEQPQHF
TRBD2 many TRBV2 CASSLSSGAFYNEQFF
NA many TRBV11-3 CASSVRVTSGELFF
TRBD1 many TRBV28 CASKTQGMIAQYF
NA many TRBV5-6 CASSLELTTSGNEQFF